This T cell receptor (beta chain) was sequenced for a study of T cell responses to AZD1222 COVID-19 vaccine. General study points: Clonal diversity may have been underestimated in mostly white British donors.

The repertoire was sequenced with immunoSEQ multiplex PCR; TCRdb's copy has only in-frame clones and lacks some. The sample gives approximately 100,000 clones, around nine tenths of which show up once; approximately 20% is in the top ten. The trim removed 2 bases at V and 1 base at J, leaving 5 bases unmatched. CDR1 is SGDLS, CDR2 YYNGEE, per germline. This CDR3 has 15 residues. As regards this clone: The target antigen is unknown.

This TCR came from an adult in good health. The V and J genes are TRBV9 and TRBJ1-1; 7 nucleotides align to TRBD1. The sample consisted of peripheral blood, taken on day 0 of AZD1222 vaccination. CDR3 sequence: CASSVTQGWNTEAFF. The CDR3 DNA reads TGTGCCAGCAGCGTGACACAGGGGTGGAACACTGAAGCTTTCTTT.